The rows below give T cell receptor beta chains drawn from one sample of a study of cytomegalovirus exposure and HLA in healthy donors. TCRdb's table, derived via immunoSEQ multiplex PCR, lists solely in-frame clones and lacks some. The table has some 160,000 clones, roughly 70% seen once. The source material was PBMCs. The receptors were sampled from a man aged 60-69 years in good health and CMV-seronegative. Both conserved end residues are part of each CDR3. The D gene is left open where the match is weak. Rows give clone size only sometimes, using once, few, many, or a class for an expanded clone.

CDR3,DNA,V,size,J,D
CASSFPITSGETSSYNEQFF,TGCGCCAGCAGCTTCCCCATTACTAGCGGCGAAACTAGCTCCTACAATGAGCAGTTCTTC,TRBV5-1,.,TRBJ2-1,TRBD2
CASSKGASGRPYEQYF,TGTGCCAGCAGCAAAGGGGCGAGCGGGAGGCCCTACGAGCAGTACTTC,TRBV21-1,.,TRBJ2-7,.
CASSIAAGKGQPQHF,TGTGCCAGTAGTATAGCGGCAGGGAAGGGCCAGCCCCAGCATTTT,TRBV19,.,TRBJ1-5,.
CASSASDREDTQYF,TGCGCCAGCAGCGCCTCGGATCGGGAGGATACGCAGTATTTT,TRBV5-1,.,TRBJ2-3,.
CASDEARLSYEQYF,TGTGCCAGCGACGAGGCGAGGCTCTCCTACGAGCAGTACTTC,TRBV2,few,TRBJ2-7,.
CASSLRGGDQYF,TGTGCCAGTAGTCTCCGCGGGGGCGACCAGTACTTC,TRBV19,.,TRBJ2-5,.
CASSSAGATDTQYF,TGTGCCAGCAGCTCAGCGGGAGCGACAGATACGCAGTATTTT,TRBV7-9,few,TRBJ2-3,TRBD2
CASSILAGGSTDTQYF,TGTGCCAGCAGCATACTAGCGGGAGGGAGCACAGATACGCAGTATTTT,TRBV27,.,TRBJ2-3,TRBD2
CASSLRGPNRGGANTEAFF,TGTGCCAGCAGTTTAAGGGGACCCAACAGGGGGGGGGCGAACACTGAAGCTTTCTTT,TRBV27,.,TRBJ1-1,TRBD1
CASSGTGTGWNTGELFF,TGTGCCAGCAGTGGCACCGGGACAGGGTGGAACACCGGGGAGCTGTTTTTT,TRBV6-1,.,TRBJ2-2,TRBD1
CASSLGPGAFRDEQFF,TGCGCCAGCAGCTTGGGGCCAGGGGCCTTTAGGGATGAGCAGTTCTTC,TRBV5-1,.,TRBJ2-1,.
CAWSGGRKETQYF,TGTGCCTGGAGTGGGGGCAGGAAAGAGACCCAGTACTTC,TRBV30,few,TRBJ2-5,.
CASSLEVTTSGYTF,TGTGCCAGCAGCTTAGAAGTTACAACAAGTGGCTACACCTTC,TRBV7-8,.,TRBJ1-2,.
CASSSYALAESSYEQYF,TGTGCCAGCAGTTCTTACGCACTAGCGGAGAGCTCCTACGAGCAGTACTTC,TRBV28,.,TRBJ2-7,TRBD2
CASSLGQLSYGYTF,TGCGCCAGCAGCTTGGGGCAGTTATCATACGGCTACACCTTC,TRBV5-1,.,TRBJ1-2,.
CASSLDRAGGTEAFF,TGCGCCAGCAGCTTGGACAGGGCCGGAGGCACTGAAGCTTTCTTT,TRBV5-1,.,TRBJ1-1,.
CASSPLAGGSNQPQHF,TGCGCCAGCAGCCCCCTGGCAGGGGGAAGCAATCAGCCCCAGCATTTT,TRBV5-1,once,TRBJ1-5,TRBD1
CASSQEAGLAVLRYEQYF,TGTGCCAGCAGCCAAGAGGCGGGACTAGCGGTTTTGAGGTACGAGCAGTACTTC,TRBV14,.,TRBJ2-7,TRBD2
CASSLQGRFNQPQHF,TGTGCCAGCAGTTTACAGGGAAGGTTCAATCAGCCCCAGCATTTT,TRBV28,.,TRBJ1-5,.
CASSVGQGLNYGYTF,TGTGCCAGTAGTGTTGGACAGGGACTAAACTATGGCTACACCTTC,TRBV19,.,TRBJ1-2,TRBD1
CASSESGSEANEQFF,TGCGCCAGCAGTGAGAGCGGGAGCGAAGCCAATGAGCAGTTCTTC,TRBV10-2,.,TRBJ2-1,TRBD2
CATSREGAAVTEAFF,TGTGCCACCAGCAGAGAAGGAGCGGCGGTCACTGAAGCTTTCTTT,TRBV15,.,TRBJ1-1,.
CASSRLAGGINEQFF,TGTGCCAGTTCCCGGCTAGCGGGAGGCATAAATGAGCAGTTCTTC,TRBV19,.,TRBJ2-1,TRBD2
CAWSLNPLNTEAFF,TGTGCCTGGAGCCTCAATCCCCTAAACACTGAAGCTTTCTTT,TRBV30,.,TRBJ1-1,.
CASSLVSEDYEQYF,TGTGCCAGCAGCTTAGTGAGCGAGGACTACGAGCAGTACTTC,TRBV7-9,.,TRBJ2-7,.
CASSQGTSGALYEQYF,TGCGCCAGCAGCCAAGGGACTAGCGGGGCTCTCTACGAGCAGTACTTC,TRBV4-3,.,TRBJ2-7,TRBD2
CASSLVYRNTEAFF,TGCGCCAGCAGCTTGGTTTACAGGAACACTGAAGCTTTCTTT,TRBV5-1,.,TRBJ1-1,.
CASSFSQESTDTQYF,TGCGCCAGCAGCTTTTCACAGGAGTCCACAGATACGCAGTATTTT,TRBV5-1,.,TRBJ2-3,.
CASSPAGVNEQFF,TGTGCCAGCAGCCCGGCCGGGGTTAATGAGCAGTTCTTC,TRBV5-6,.,TRBJ2-1,.
CASSHGWGGTEAFF,TGCGCCAGCAGCCACGGGTGGGGGGGCACTGAAGCTTTCTTT,TRBV4-3,.,TRBJ1-1,.
CASSLRSGRATDTQYF,TGCGCCAGCAGCTTGCGTAGCGGGAGGGCCACAGATACGCAGTATTTT,TRBV5-1,few,TRBJ2-3,TRBD2
CASSQDSTGMDEQFF,TGTGCCAGCAGCCAAGATTCGACAGGGATGGATGAGCAGTTCTTC,TRBV14,few,TRBJ2-1,TRBD1
CASSSGTSGSTDTQYF,TGTGCCAGTAGTAGCGGGACTAGCGGGAGCACAGATACGCAGTATTTT,TRBV19,.,TRBJ2-3,TRBD2
CAGTGREEDEQFF,TGTGCCGGGACGGGCAGGGAGGAAGATGAGCAGTTCTTC,TRBV2,.,TRBJ2-1,.
CATLQSGSSDGELFF,TGTGCCACCCTCCAAAGCGGGAGTTCAGACGGGGAGCTGTTTTTT,TRBV19,once,TRBJ2-2,TRBD2
CSVEKRPPRAGGPYNEQFF,TGCAGCGTTGAAAAAAGACCCCCCCGAGCGGGAGGTCCCTACAATGAGCAGTTCTTC,TRBV29-1,.,TRBJ2-1,TRBD2
CASRITSDLADEQFF,TGCGCCAGCAGAATTACTAGCGATTTGGCGGATGAGCAGTTCTTC,TRBV5-1,.,TRBJ2-1,TRBD2
CASSPWTGEGGELFF,TGTGCCAGCAGCCCTTGGACAGGGGAGGGCGGGGAGCTGTTTTTT,TRBV7-3,.,TRBJ2-2,TRBD1
CASSSYRGRGNEQFF,TGCGCCAGCAGCTCATACAGGGGGCGCGGCAATGAGCAGTTCTTC,TRBV5-1,.,TRBJ2-1,TRBD1
CASSIGGGELFF,TGTGCCAGTAGTATCGGAGGCGGGGAGCTGTTTTTT,TRBV19,.,TRBJ2-2,.
CASSLALAAEAFF,TGTGCCAGCAGCTTGGCCCTGGCTGCTGAAGCTTTCTTT,TRBV5-6,few,TRBJ1-1,.
CASSPQMDSYGYTF,TGTGCCAGCAGCCCACAGATGGACAGTTATGGCTACACCTTC,TRBV4-2,.,TRBJ1-2,.
CASSLVVSGEDTQYF,TGCGCCAGCAGCTTGGTTGTCTCGGGAGAAGATACGCAGTATTTT,TRBV5-1,.,TRBJ2-3,.
CASSQIPGQGSRGTEAFF,TGCGCCAGCAGCCAAATACCGGGACAGGGCTCCCGGGGCACTGAAGCTTTCTTT,TRBV4-1,few,TRBJ1-1,TRBD1
CASSPRTLAKNIQYF,TGTGCCAGCAGCCCTCGGACTTTAGCCAAAAACATTCAGTACTTC,TRBV7-9,.,TRBJ2-4,.
CASSLVGRSSLFF,TGCGCCAGCAGCTTGGTGGGCCGATCATCTCTGTTTTTT,TRBV5-1,.,TRBJ1-4,.
CSARQGPNYGYTF,TGCAGCGCCCGACAGGGCCCTAACTATGGCTACACCTTC,TRBV29-1,few,TRBJ1-2,TRBD1
CASSLFLQETQYF,TGTGCCAGCAGTTTATTTCTGCAAGAGACCCAGTACTTC,TRBV27,few,TRBJ2-5,.
CASSLKGLADTDTQYF,TGTGCCAGCAGTTTAAAGGGACTAGCGGATACAGATACGCAGTATTTT,TRBV28,.,TRBJ2-3,TRBD2
CASSPPGGSQGTQYF,TGTGCCAGCAGCCCCCCCGGGGGTTCCCAAGGGACCCAGTACTTC,TRBV7-9,once,TRBJ2-5,.
CASSLRVQETQYF,TGTGCCAGCAGTTTGAGGGTACAAGAGACCCAGTACTTC,TRBV27,.,TRBJ2-5,.
CASSLGTGTYNEQFF,TGTGCCAGCAGCTTAGGGACAGGGACCTACAATGAGCAGTTCTTC,TRBV11-3,.,TRBJ2-1,TRBD1
CASSVSGQGAGGYTF,TGTGCCAGCAGCGTGAGCGGACAGGGGGCCGGTGGCTACACCTTC,TRBV9,.,TRBJ1-2,TRBD1
CASSPTRRGGYGSGANVLTF,TGTGCCAGCAGCCCCACCAGACGGGGGGGATATGGTTCTGGGGCCAACGTCCTGACTTTC,TRBV7-3,.,TRBJ2-6,TRBD2
CASSFGLAGQDTQYF,TGTGCCAGCAGCTTTGGTCTAGCGGGACAAGATACGCAGTATTTT,TRBV5-4,.,TRBJ2-3,TRBD2
CASRAKGQDRDTQYF,TGTGCCAGCAGGGCTAAGGGACAGGATAGGGATACGCAGTATTTT,TRBV9,.,TRBJ2-3,TRBD1
CASSLTGGSNEKLFF,TGTGCCAGCAGCCTCACAGGGGGGTCTAATGAAAAACTGTTTTTT,TRBV11-2,.,TRBJ1-4,TRBD1
CASRLTGGDYEKLFF,TGTGCCAGCAGGCTAACAGGGGGCGACTATGAAAAACTGTTTTTT,TRBV6-5,.,TRBJ1-4,TRBD1
CASSPDRGNQPQHF,TGTGCCAGCAGCCCTGACAGGGGCAATCAGCCCCAGCATTTT,TRBV9,.,TRBJ1-5,TRBD1
CASSSSGTESYEQYF,TGTGCCAGCAGCTCTTCCGGGACAGAGTCCTACGAGCAGTACTTC,TRBV11-2,.,TRBJ2-7,TRBD1